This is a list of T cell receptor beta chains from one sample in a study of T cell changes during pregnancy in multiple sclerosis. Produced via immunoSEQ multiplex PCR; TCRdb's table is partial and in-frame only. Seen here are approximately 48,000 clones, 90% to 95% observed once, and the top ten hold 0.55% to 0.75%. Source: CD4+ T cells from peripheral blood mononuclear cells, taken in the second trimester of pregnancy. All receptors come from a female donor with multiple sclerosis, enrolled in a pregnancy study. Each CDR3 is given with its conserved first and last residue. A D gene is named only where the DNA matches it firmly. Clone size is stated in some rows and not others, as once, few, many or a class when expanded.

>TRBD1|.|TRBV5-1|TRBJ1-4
CASGPGTGLINEKLFF
TGCGCCAGCGGCCCGGGGACAGGGTTGATTAATGAAAAACTGTTTTTT
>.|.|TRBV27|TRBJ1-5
CASSPGFQPQHF
TGTGCCAGCAGTCCAGGGTTTCAGCCCCAGCATTTT
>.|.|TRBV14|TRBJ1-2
CASSWGTTYGYTF
TGTGCCAGCAGCTGGGGGACAACCTATGGCTACACCTTC
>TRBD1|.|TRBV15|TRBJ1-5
CATSREYEGARQPQHF
TGTGCCACCAGCAGAGAATACGAGGGGGCTCGGCAGCCCCAGCATTTT
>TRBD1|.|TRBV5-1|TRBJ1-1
CASSGQGAVGNEAFF
TGCGCCAGCAGCGGACAGGGGGCGGTGGGCAATGAAGCTTTCTTT
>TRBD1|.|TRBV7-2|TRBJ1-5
CASSQTGWGNQPQHF
TGTGCCAGCAGCCAGACAGGGTGGGGCAATCAGCCCCAGCATTTT
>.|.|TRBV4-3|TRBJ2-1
CASSQEHYNEQFF
TGCGCCAGCAGCCAAGAACATTACAATGAGCAGTTCTTC
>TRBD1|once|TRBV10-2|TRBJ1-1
CASRQGARPEAFF
TGCGCCAGCAGACAGGGGGCAAGGCCTGAAGCTTTCTTT
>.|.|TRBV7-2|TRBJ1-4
CASSLDSAYEKLFF
TGTGCCAGCAGCTTGGACAGCGCCTATGAAAAACTGTTTTTT
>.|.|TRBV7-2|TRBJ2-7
CASSPGVLRHEQYF
TGTGCCAGCAGCCCCGGGGTTTTGAGGCACGAGCAGTACTTC
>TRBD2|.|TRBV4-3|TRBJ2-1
CASSQGGGSYNEQFF
TGCGCCAGCAGCCAAGGGGGGGGCTCCTACAATGAGCAGTTCTTC
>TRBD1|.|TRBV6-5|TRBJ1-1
CASSYRTGKTEAFF
TGTGCCAGCAGTTACCGGACAGGGAAGACTGAAGCTTTCTTT
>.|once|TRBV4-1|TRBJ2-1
CASSPLGDLLFF
TGCGCCAGCAGCCCCCTGGGGGACTTACTCTTCTTC
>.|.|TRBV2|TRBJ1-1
CASQLDRSNTEAFF
TGTGCCAGTCAACTGGACAGATCGAACACTGAAGCTTTCTTT
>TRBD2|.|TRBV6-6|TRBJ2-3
CASSLTSGSTDTQYF
TGTGCCAGCAGTCTGACTAGCGGGAGCACAGATACGCAGTATTTT
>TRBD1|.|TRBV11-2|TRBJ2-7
CASSLDLPGGYEQYF
TGTGCCAGCAGCTTAGATCTTCCAGGGGGCTACGAGCAGTACTTC
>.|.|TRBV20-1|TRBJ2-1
CSAQGNEQFF
TGCAGTGCTCAGGGCAATGAGCAGTTCTTC
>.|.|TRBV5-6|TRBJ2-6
CASSLARAGANVLTF
TGTGCCAGCAGCTTGGCCAGGGCCGGGGCCAACGTCCTGACTTTC
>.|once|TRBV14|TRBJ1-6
CASSQDGTSGTDFYNSPLHF
TGTGCCAGCAGCCAAGATGGGACTAGTGGGACTGACTTCTATAATTCACCCCTCCACTTT
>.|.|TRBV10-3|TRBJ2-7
CATTRGELSYEQYF
TGTGCCACTACACGCGGGGAGCTCTCCTACGAGCAGTACTTC
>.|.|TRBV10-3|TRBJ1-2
CAISKPGSYGYTF
TGTGCCATCAGCAAACCGGGTTCCTATGGCTACACCTTC
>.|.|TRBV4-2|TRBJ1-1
CASSQANRGRTEAFF
TGTGCCAGCAGCCAAGCGAACCGAGGGAGGACTGAAGCTTTCTTT
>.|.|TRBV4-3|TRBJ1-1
CASSLRGRNTEAFF
TGCGCCAGCAGCCTCAGGGGCCGGAACACTGAAGCTTTCTTT
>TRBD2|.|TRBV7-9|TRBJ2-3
CASSQLAGGTDTQYF
TGTGCCAGCAGCCAACTAGCGGGGGGCACAGATACGCAGTATTTT